The sequence of this T cell receptor (beta chain) was determined in a study of cytomegalovirus exposure and HLA in healthy donors. With 60 Vbeta and 13 Jbeta primers, the PCR was carried out. The table came from immunoSEQ multiplex PCR; TCRdb's copy has only in-frame clones and leaves some out. The data contain around 110,000 clones, roughly 80% of them singletons. The CDR3 is 16 amino acids. Germline values: CDR1 SEHNR, CDR2 FQNEAQ (reference sequence). V lost 2 bases and J lost 4; bases outside the gene matches: 6. This TCR was recovered from a man aged 25 to 40 in good health and CMV-seronegative. The chain employs TRBV7-9 and TRBJ1-3, with 9 bases lining up with TRBD1. Sequences were obtained from PBMCs. The CDR3 region is CASSLPGQGKGNTIYF. The CDR3 nucleotides are TGTGCCAGCAGCTTACCGGGACAGGGAAAAGGAAACACCATATATTTT.